This T cell receptor beta chain emerged from a study of control samples from healthy donors and cancer patients (dated by TCRdb to the early 2020s). Receptor libraries were prepared by the immunoSEQ multiplex PCR assay. In TCRdb, the immuneACCESS table is reduced to in-frame sequences with V and J assigned. These tables do not hold every clone; where another copy was compared, an unresolved V gene accounts for under half, and the others remain unexplained. Counted in this sample were about 77,000 clones; approximately 92% of them appeared once. 5% to 6.5% of the sample comes from the top ten. For CDR1 and CDR2, the germline V gene lists ENHRY and SYGVKD. At the junction V is shortened by 2 bases and J by 0 bases; bases outside the gene matches: 9. The cysteine opens and the phenylalanine closes a CDR3 of 19 amino acids. This entry keeps only the CDR3 DNA: 57 bases, framed from base 1. Comments on this clone: Its antigen has not been determined. Qualities for individual bases were not recorded, and no much larger clone is one base off.

The chain is encoded by TRBV10-3 joined to TRBJ2-7, with 14 middle bases fitting TRBD2. The specimen sequenced was blood. This receptor was obtained from a woman aged 55 to 70 in good health. Read as DNA, the sequence is TGTGCCATCAGTGAGACTACCGGGACTAGCGGGGGAGCCTCCTACGAGCAGTACTTC. This translates into CAISETTGTSGGASYEQYF.